This is a list of T cell receptor beta chains from one sample in a study of T cells in Graves' hyperthyroidism and ophthalmopathy. TCRdb reprocessed the multiplex PCR reads via MiXCR and lists one record per CDR3 protein. The sample holds 500,000 to 800,000 distinct CDR3 sequences, more than 14% seen once. Material for sequencing was blood. The receptors originated from a woman in her forties or fifties with Graves' ophthalmopathy. Both conserved end residues are part of each CDR3. A D gene is named only where the DNA matches it firmly. Clone size is shown for a subset of rows, as once, few, many or a class of expanded clone.

v_gene	abundance	j_gene	d_gene	CDR3nt	CDR3aa
TRBV20-1	many	TRBJ2-7	TRBD2	TGCAGTGCTGGAGGACTAGCGGGAGTTTCGGGCGAGCAGTACTTC	CSAGGLAGVSGEQYF
TRBV30	many	TRBJ2-7	-	TGTGCCTGGAGTCCGCGCCGTTACGAGCAGTACTTC	CAWSPRRYEQYF
TRBV7-9	many	TRBJ1-1	-	TGTGCCAGCACCCGCCGTCTGGGATTCGCTGAAGCTTTCTTT	CASTRRLGFAEAFF
TRBV12-3/TRBV12-4	few	TRBJ2-3	-	TGTGCCAGCAGTTCCGGACTACACCTTGGGACAGATACGCAGTATTTT	CASSSGLHLGTDTQYF
TRBV19	-	TRBJ2-2	TRBD2	TGTGCCAGTAGTAGATCTCCTCTAGCGGGAGGTCGGACCGGGGAGCTGTTTTTT	CASSRSPLAGGRTGELFF
TRBV7-6	few	TRBJ2-1	-	TGTGCCAGCAGCGGGGGGACGGCCCAAGAGCAGTTCTTC	CASSGGTAQEQFF
TRBV2	many	TRBJ1-2	TRBD1	TGTGCCAGCGGCCGGGACAGGGATAACTATGGCTACACCTTC	CASGRDRDNYGYTF
TRBV18	-	TRBJ1-1	-	TGTGCCAGCTCACCGGGTAAACAGGGCGCGCTTGAAGCTTTCTTT	CASSPGKQGALEAFF
TRBV3-1	many	TRBJ2-4	-	TGTGCCAGCAGCCAGGCTGAGAACATTCAGTACTTC	CASSQAENIQYF
TRBV20-1	-	TRBJ1-4	-	TGCAGTGCCCTATTGGGGGGGAGTCTAGGAACTAATGAAAAACTGTTTTTT	CSALLGGSLGTNEKLFF
TRBV7-9	many	TRBJ2-7	-	TGTGCCAGCAGCCCGACCGGGGTAAACTACGAGCAGTACTTC	CASSPTGVNYEQYF
TRBV6-1	few	TRBJ2-7	-	TGTGCCAGCAGTCCTGCGGGCTCCCGGTGGTCCTACGAGCAGTACTTC	CASSPAGSRWSYEQYF
TRBV5-4	-	TRBJ2-2	-	TGTGCCAGCAGCTTGGGGACGTCGGGACCCTGGGGCGGGGAGCTGTTTTTT	CASSLGTSGPWGGELFF
TRBV19	many	TRBJ2-5	-	TGTGCCAGTAGTATGGAGGAGTGGCAGACCCAGTACTTC	CASSMEEWQTQYF
TRBV27	few	TRBJ2-7	TRBD2	TGTGCCAGCAGTTCCGAGCCCTATAGCGGGAGGGGGTCGATATACGAGCAGTACTTC	CASSSEPYSGRGSIYEQYF
TRBV13	few	TRBJ2-2	-	TGTGCCAGCAGCGAAGTGGGGGGGCCCACCGGGGAGCTGTTTTTT	CASSEVGGPTGELFF
TRBV5-1	many	TRBJ2-1	TRBD2	TGCGCCAGCAGCTTGGCAGCGGGAGCAGGTGAGCAGTTCTTC	CASSLAAGAGEQFF
TRBV7-2	many	TRBJ2-1	-	TGTGCCAGCAGCTTACCGGGACGGGCCCTAGGGAAACGCTCCTACAATGAGCAGTTCTTC	CASSLPGRALGKRSYNEQFF
TRBV28	many	TRBJ1-5	-	TGTGCCGTCGGGGGAAGGAATCAGCCCCAGCATTTT	CAVGGRNQPQHF
TRBV4-3	-	TRBJ2-1	TRBD2	TGCGCCAGCAGCCAAGAGGCCCCCGGACTAGCGGGAGGGCCCTTCAATGAGCAGTTCTTC	CASSQEAPGLAGGPFNEQFF
TRBV9	many	TRBJ2-1	-	TGTGCCAGCAACCGGGACTCCCAAGCCCATGAGCAGTTCTTC	CASNRDSQAHEQFF
TRBV12-3/TRBV12-4	many	TRBJ2-1	TRBD2	TGTGCCAGCAGCCGGACTAGGTCCGTCAATGAGCAGTTCTTC	CASSRTRSVNEQFF
TRBV18	many	TRBJ1-3	-	TGTGCCAGCTCCCCGCCGATCCGAGGACTGACGGGGACTGGAAACACCATATATTTT	CASSPPIRGLTGTGNTIYF
TRBV30	many	TRBJ2-7	TRBD2	TGTGCCTGGAGCTTCACTAGCGTTGCCTACGAGCAGTACTTC	CAWSFTSVAYEQYF
TRBV5-5	few	TRBJ1-2	TRBD1	TGTGCCAGCAGCTTCTTCAGGACAGGGGAAATGTGGGGCTACACCTTC	CASSFFRTGEMWGYTF
TRBV7-6	many	TRBJ1-1	-	TGTGCCAGCAGCTTAACTCTAAGGGGGAGGGACCGCACTGAAGCTTTCTTT	CASSLTLRGRDRTEAFF
TRBV6-6	few	TRBJ1-5	-	TGTGCCAGCAGTTACCGGGAGGATCAGCCCCAGCATTTT	CASSYREDQPQHF
TRBV15	-	TRBJ1-3	-	TGTGCCACCAGCAGAGATCAAGGGGCTGGAAACACCATATATTTT	CATSRDQGAGNTIYF
TRBV3-1	few	TRBJ2-1	TRBD2	TGTGCCAGCAGCCAAGATAGCAGCGGGAGCAGGATCTTC	CASSQDSSGSRIF
TRBV7-2	many	TRBJ2-7	-	TGTGCCAGCAGCACCCTGGGGGCAGGGGAGCAGTACTTC	CASSTLGAGEQYF
TRBV28	many	TRBJ2-1	-	TGTGCCAGCAGTTCCCCAGCGGAGAGAATATACAATGAGCAGTTCTTC	CASSSPAERIYNEQFF
TRBV3-1	many	TRBJ1-1	TRBD1	TGTGCCAGCAGCCAGGGGACAGTGAACACTGAAGCTTTCTTT	CASSQGTVNTEAFF
TRBV7-9	few	TRBJ2-7	-	TGTGCCAGCAGCGGAAGGGTGAGGGGAGGCTCCTACGAGCAGTACTTC	CASSGRVRGGSYEQYF
TRBV5-1	many	TRBJ2-2	TRBD2	TGCGCCAGCAGCTCATCGTTCCCCTTCGCGGGGGGGTCAACCGCCGGGGAGCTGTTTTTT	CASSSSFPFAGGSTAGELFF
TRBV27	many	TRBJ2-1	TRBD2	TGTGCCAGCAGGCGGGAGGGATACAATGAGCAGTTCTTC	CASRREGYNEQFF
TRBV20-1	many	TRBJ2-3	-	TGCAGTGCTCCCCGAACTAGCACAGATACGCAGTATTTT	CSAPRTSTDTQYF
TRBV28	many	TRBJ2-7	TRBD1	TGTGCCAGCAGCCTCCAGGGGGTTTGGGAGCAGTACTTC	CASSLQGVWEQYF
TRBV30	many	TRBJ2-1	-	TGTGCCTGGAGTAAGGGGTTAACCTACAATGAGCAGTTCTTC	CAWSKGLTYNEQFF
TRBV28	many	TRBJ2-3	-	TGTGCCAGCACCATTTCCGGCAAACTAGTTCCCATTACAGATACGCAGTATTTT	CASTISGKLVPITDTQYF
TRBV27	few	TRBJ2-6	-	TGTGCCAGCAGTTTATGGGCCCCTGGGGCCAACGTCCTGACTTTC	CASSLWAPGANVLTF
TRBV25-1	-	TRBJ2-1	-	TGTGCCAGCAGTAACTCCCCGGGGGATGAGCAGTTCTTC	CASSNSPGDEQFF
TRBV29-1	many	TRBJ2-5	TRBD2	TGCAGCGTTGGTGGGCCTAGCGGGACCAAAGAGACCCAGTACTTC	CSVGGPSGTKETQYF
TRBV10-3	many	TRBJ2-7	TRBD2	TGTGCCATCAGTGTAGGAGGGAGGGCCTCTATGCGCCCGCTTAAATACGAGCAGTACTTC	CAISVGGRASMRPLKYEQYF
TRBV11-2	many	TRBJ2-7	-	TGTGCCAGCAGTTATAACGGGTACGAGCAGTACTTC	CASSYNGYEQYF
TRBV7-9	many	TRBJ1-1	-	TGTGCCAGCAGCTTAGTATACACTGAAGCTTTCTTT	CASSLVYTEAFF
TRBV2	many	TRBJ2-1	-	TGTGCCAGCAGTGAAGGGCAGGGATCCTACAATGAGCAGTTCTTC	CASSEGQGSYNEQFF
TRBV27	-	TRBJ2-3	-	TGTGCCAGCAGTTTCAGCTCCGGCACAGATACGCAGTATTTT	CASSFSSGTDTQYF
TRBV7-9	few	TRBJ1-5	-	TGTGCCAGCAGCTCGACATTAGGACCCCTGGGGAATCAGCCCCAGCATTTT	CASSSTLGPLGNQPQHF
TRBV18	many	TRBJ2-7	TRBD1	TGTGCCAGCTCACTTACCGGGACAGGGCTAAACGAGCAGTACTTC	CASSLTGTGLNEQYF
TRBV18	many	TRBJ2-3	TRBD2	TGTGCCAGCTCACCACTTGGGACTAGCGGCACAGATACGCAGTATTTT	CASSPLGTSGTDTQYF
TRBV20-1	many	TRBJ2-5	-	TGCAGTGCTAGTCTTGGTATCCAAGAGACCCAGTACTTC	CSASLGIQETQYF